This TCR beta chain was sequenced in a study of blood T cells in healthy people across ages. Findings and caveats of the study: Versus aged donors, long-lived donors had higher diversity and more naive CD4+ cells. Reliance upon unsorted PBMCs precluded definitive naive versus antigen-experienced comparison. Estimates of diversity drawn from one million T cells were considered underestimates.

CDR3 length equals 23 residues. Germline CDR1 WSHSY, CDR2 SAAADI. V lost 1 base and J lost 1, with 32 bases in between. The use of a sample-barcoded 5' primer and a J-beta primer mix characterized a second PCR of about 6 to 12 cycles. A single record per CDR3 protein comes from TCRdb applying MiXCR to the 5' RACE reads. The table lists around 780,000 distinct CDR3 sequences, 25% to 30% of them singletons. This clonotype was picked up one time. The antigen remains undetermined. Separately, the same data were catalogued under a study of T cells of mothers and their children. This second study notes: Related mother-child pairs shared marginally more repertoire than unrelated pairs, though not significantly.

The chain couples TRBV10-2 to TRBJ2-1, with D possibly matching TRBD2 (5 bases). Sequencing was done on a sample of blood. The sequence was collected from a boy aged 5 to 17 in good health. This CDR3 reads CASSEFERWAKERPFQSYNEQFF. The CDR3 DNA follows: TGCGCCAGCAGTGAGTTCGAGCGGTGGGCAAAAGAGCGCCCCTTCCAGTCCTACAATGAGCAGTTCTTC.